This TCR beta chain is drawn from a study of shared clonotypes between healthy human individuals. Each subset's genomic DNA was shared equally among a number of immunoSEQ plates. Produced via immunoSEQ multiplex PCR; TCRdb's table is partial and in-frame only. The sample lists 520,000 or so clones, around 79% occurring once. Germline trimming cut 0 bases from V and 1 base from J; bases unmatched to any gene: 9. The CDR3 contains 18 residues. This clonotype originated in a middle-aged woman in good health. Some clones in this sample may be carry-over from other donors' samples. The chain uses TRBV6-7 and TRBJ1-5, with 7 nucleotides matching TRBD1. Being an ORF, TRBV6-7 has a function that is uncertain. Sequenced input: PBMCs. CDR3 bases: TGTGCCAGCAGTTACTCCCAGCGACAGGGACGGAGCAATCAGCCCCAGCATTTT. Amino acids: CASSYSQRQGRSNQPQHF.